These T cell receptor beta chains were read from a single sample in a study of T-cell reconstitution after alpha-beta-depleted transplantation in children. MiXCR, applied by TCRdb to the PCR reads, yields one record per CDR3 protein. The sample yields 250,000 to 400,000 distinct CDR3 sequences, around 25% seen once. The specimen comprised PBMCs, mostly from graft donor cells, sampled 180 days after TCRalphabeta/CD19-depleted stem cell transplant. Source of these receptors: a male patient between 10 and 17 years old who had a stem cell transplant for acute lymphoblastic leukemia, so the T cells may come from the graft donor. Both conserved end residues are part of each CDR3. Each record gives: clone size, D gene, J gene, V gene, CDR3 protein, CDR3 DNA. A D gene is named only where the DNA matches it firmly. Clone size is given for some rows only: seen once, a few or many times, or a class if the clone is expanded.

clone_size: -
d_call: TRBD2
j_call: TRBJ2-5
v_call: TRBV4-1
cdr3_aa: CASSPGLAAQETQYF
cdr3_nt: TGCGCCAGCAGCCCGGGACTAGCGGCACAAGAGACCCAGTACTTC

clone_size: few
d_call: TRBD1
j_call: TRBJ1-1
v_call: TRBV6-1
cdr3_aa: CATTRGTVRSRTEAFF
cdr3_nt: TGTGCCACTACAAGAGGGACAGTAAGGTCGCGCACTGAAGCTTTCTTT

clone_size: few
d_call: TRBD2
j_call: TRBJ2-7
v_call: TRBV5-1
cdr3_aa: CASSLERGSYEQYF
cdr3_nt: TGCGCCAGCAGCCTGGAGCGGGGCTCCTACGAGCAGTACTTC

clone_size: few
d_call: TRBD2
j_call: TRBJ2-7
v_call: TRBV6-5
cdr3_aa: CASSYSPYTSVYEQYF
cdr3_nt: TGTGCCAGCAGTTACTCGCCTTATACTAGCGTGTACGAGCAGTACTTC

clone_size: few
d_call: TRBD2
j_call: TRBJ2-1
v_call: TRBV5-1
cdr3_aa: CASARGTSAYNEQFF
cdr3_nt: TGCGCCAGCGCCCGGGGGACTAGCGCTTACAATGAGCAGTTCTTC

clone_size: -
d_call: TRBD2
j_call: TRBJ2-5
v_call: TRBV5-1
cdr3_aa: CASSWTSGITQETQYF
cdr3_nt: TGCGCCAGCAGCTGGACTAGCGGGATCACCCAAGAGACCCAGTACTTC

clone_size: -
d_call: TRBD2
j_call: TRBJ2-2
v_call: TRBV12-3/TRBV12-4
cdr3_aa: CASTPSKGLGLAGLFGELFF
cdr3_nt: TGTGCCAGCACCCCCAGCAAGGGCCTGGGACTAGCGGGATTATTCGGGGAGCTGTTTTTT

clone_size: -
d_call: -
j_call: TRBJ1-1
v_call: TRBV7-8
cdr3_aa: CASSWNRGTEAFF
cdr3_nt: TGTGCCAGCAGCTGGAATAGGGGGACTGAAGCTTTCTTT

clone_size: -
d_call: -
j_call: TRBJ2-2
v_call: TRBV18
cdr3_aa: CASSPLLSGSNTGELFF
cdr3_nt: TGTGCCAGCTCACCCCTTCTTAGCGGTTCAAACACCGGGGAGCTGTTTTTT

clone_size: -
d_call: -
j_call: TRBJ1-2
v_call: TRBV5-1
cdr3_aa: CASTWAGGPDGYTF
cdr3_nt: TGCGCCAGCACCTGGGCGGGGGGGCCCGATGGCTACACCTTC

clone_size: few
d_call: TRBD2
j_call: TRBJ2-1
v_call: TRBV7-6
cdr3_aa: CASSRTSGSSGPHNEQFF
cdr3_nt: TGTGCCAGCAGTCGGACTAGCGGGAGTTCGGGCCCCCACAATGAGCAGTTCTTC

clone_size: few
d_call: TRBD2
j_call: TRBJ2-1
v_call: TRBV7-3
cdr3_aa: CASSLISLTSGKYNEQFF
cdr3_nt: TGTGCCAGCAGCTTAATATCCCTGACTAGCGGCAAGTACAATGAGCAGTTCTTC

clone_size: few
d_call: TRBD1
j_call: TRBJ1-1
v_call: TRBV5-1
cdr3_aa: CASSHRTGETFF
cdr3_nt: TGCGCCAGCAGCCATAGGACAGGGGAGACTTTCTTT

clone_size: many
d_call: -
j_call: TRBJ1-1
v_call: TRBV30
cdr3_aa: CAWLRPGATEAFF
cdr3_nt: TGTGCCTGGCTCAGACCGGGGGCCACTGAAGCTTTCTTT

clone_size: -
d_call: TRBD1
j_call: TRBJ1-5
v_call: TRBV19
cdr3_aa: CASSKVGQWGNQPQHF
cdr3_nt: TGTGCCAGTAGTAAGGTGGGACAGTGGGGCAATCAGCCCCAGCATTTT

clone_size: many
d_call: TRBD2
j_call: TRBJ2-1
v_call: TRBV5-1
cdr3_aa: CASSLSAGGYNEQFF
cdr3_nt: TGCGCCAGCAGCTTGTCCGCGGGGGGATACAATGAGCAGTTCTTC

clone_size: -
d_call: TRBD1
j_call: TRBJ1-1
v_call: TRBV28
cdr3_aa: CASSFSGGRTEAFF
cdr3_nt: TGTGCCAGCTCTTTCTCAGGGGGCCGAACTGAAGCTTTCTTT

clone_size: once
d_call: TRBD1
j_call: TRBJ2-5
v_call: TRBV7-9
cdr3_aa: CASSSDREVRTQYF
cdr3_nt: TGTGCCAGCAGCTCGGACAGGGAGGTTAGGACCCAGTACTTC

clone_size: -
d_call: -
j_call: TRBJ2-3
v_call: TRBV27
cdr3_aa: CASSAVGPDTQYF
cdr3_nt: TGTGCCAGCAGTGCCGTGGGCCCCGATACGCAGTATTTT

clone_size: -
d_call: TRBD1
j_call: TRBJ2-3
v_call: TRBV2
cdr3_aa: CASTYRDREYADTQYF
cdr3_nt: TGTGCCAGCACGTATCGAGACAGGGAGTATGCAGATACGCAGTATTTT

clone_size: -
d_call: -
j_call: TRBJ2-3
v_call: TRBV30
cdr3_aa: CAWTADTQYF
cdr3_nt: TGTGCCTGGACCGCAGATACGCAGTATTTT

clone_size: -
d_call: TRBD2
j_call: TRBJ2-7
v_call: TRBV11-2
cdr3_aa: CASSPHSHRLAGDYEQYF
cdr3_nt: TGTGCCAGCAGCCCACACTCCCATCGGCTAGCGGGGGACTACGAGCAGTACTTC

clone_size: few
d_call: -
j_call: TRBJ2-7
v_call: TRBV4-1
cdr3_aa: CASSQDWAYEQYF
cdr3_nt: TGCGCCAGCAGCCAAGATTGGGCGTACGAGCAGTACTTC

clone_size: -
d_call: -
j_call: TRBJ2-3
v_call: TRBV3-1
cdr3_aa: CASSHRQAADTQYF
cdr3_nt: TGTGCCAGCAGCCACAGGCAGGCGGCAGATACGCAGTATTTT

clone_size: few
d_call: -
j_call: TRBJ2-3
v_call: TRBV21-1
cdr3_aa: CASSKVSRGKRGGPDTQYF
cdr3_nt: TGTGCCAGCAGCAAAGTCAGTAGGGGGAAGCGGGGTGGACCAGATACGCAGTATTTT

clone_size: few
d_call: TRBD2
j_call: TRBJ2-7
v_call: TRBV5-1
cdr3_aa: CASSLPAGSSYEQYF
cdr3_nt: TGCGCCAGCAGCTTGCCAGCGGGGTCCTCCTACGAGCAGTACTTC

clone_size: few
d_call: -
j_call: TRBJ2-1
v_call: TRBV28
cdr3_aa: CASQGEREPNEQFF
cdr3_nt: TGTGCCAGTCAAGGGGAAAGGGAACCCAATGAGCAGTTCTTC

clone_size: few
d_call: -
j_call: TRBJ1-5
v_call: TRBV10-3
cdr3_aa: CAISEGKNQPQHF
cdr3_nt: TGTGCCATCAGTGAGGGTAAAAATCAGCCCCAGCATTTT

clone_size: -
d_call: -
j_call: TRBJ1-4
v_call: TRBV20-1
cdr3_aa: CSAHRPPKGDEKLFF
cdr3_nt: TGCAGTGCTCACCGACCCCCGAAGGGCGATGAAAAACTGTTTTTT

clone_size: few
d_call: -
j_call: TRBJ2-3
v_call: TRBV7-2
cdr3_aa: CASSLSGATDTQYF
cdr3_nt: TGTGCCAGCAGCTTATCGGGGGCCACAGATACGCAGTATTTT

clone_size: few
d_call: -
j_call: TRBJ2-7
v_call: TRBV20-1
cdr3_aa: CSARASSVPSYEQYF
cdr3_nt: TGCAGTGCTCGCGCATCTAGCGTCCCATCCTACGAGCAGTACTTC

clone_size: -
d_call: -
j_call: TRBJ1-3
v_call: TRBV20-1
cdr3_aa: CSATKQGPGNTIYF
cdr3_nt: TGCAGTGCTACGAAACAGGGTCCTGGAAACACCATATATTTT

clone_size: few
d_call: TRBD1
j_call: TRBJ2-4
v_call: TRBV5-1
cdr3_aa: CASSAAWTGEGIQYF
cdr3_nt: TGCGCCAGCAGCGCCGCCTGGACAGGGGAAGGCATTCAGTACTTC

clone_size: -
d_call: -
j_call: TRBJ2-1
v_call: TRBV5-1
cdr3_aa: CASSLGLAYSYNEQFF
cdr3_nt: TGCGCCAGCAGCTTGGGACTCGCGTACTCCTACAATGAGCAGTTCTTC

clone_size: -
d_call: -
j_call: TRBJ2-3
v_call: TRBV9
cdr3_aa: CASSVESSMPDTQYF
cdr3_nt: TGTGCCAGCAGCGTGGAGTCGTCGATGCCAGATACGCAGTATTTT

clone_size: -
d_call: TRBD1
j_call: TRBJ1-5
v_call: TRBV25-1
cdr3_aa: CASSGPKGVETGSPNQPQHF
cdr3_nt: TGTGCCAGCAGTGGCCCAAAGGGGGTCGAGACAGGGAGCCCCAATCAGCCCCAGCATTTT

clone_size: -
d_call: TRBD2
j_call: TRBJ2-3
v_call: TRBV5-1
cdr3_aa: CASSLDGTSSLSGTDTQYF
cdr3_nt: TGCGCCAGCAGCTTGGATGGGACTAGCTCTTTAAGTGGCACAGATACGCAGTATTTT

clone_size: -
d_call: TRBD1
j_call: TRBJ1-2
v_call: TRBV5-5
cdr3_aa: CASSFAGTGLYGYTF
cdr3_nt: TGTGCCAGCAGCTTCGCCGGGACAGGCCTTTATGGCTACACCTTC

clone_size: -
d_call: -
j_call: TRBJ2-5
v_call: TRBV7-9
cdr3_aa: CASSPTEAQYF
cdr3_nt: TGTGCCAGCAGCCCTACGGAGGCCCAGTACTTC

clone_size: few
d_call: -
j_call: TRBJ1-3
v_call: TRBV29-1
cdr3_aa: CSVEIDSGNTIYF
cdr3_nt: TGCAGCGTTGAAATAGACTCTGGAAACACCATATATTTT

clone_size: -
d_call: -
j_call: TRBJ2-7
v_call: TRBV5-6
cdr3_aa: CASSPRTGRRYEQYF
cdr3_nt: TGTGCCAGCAGCCCTAGGACTGGAAGGAGGTACGAGCAGTACTTC

clone_size: -
d_call: TRBD2
j_call: TRBJ2-5
v_call: TRBV27
cdr3_aa: CASRLAGAGETQYF
cdr3_nt: TGTGCCAGCAGACTAGCGGGAGCCGGGGAGACCCAGTACTTC